The text below deals with one TCR beta chain. Its antigen is not known. This entry belongs to a study of T cell responses to AZD1222 COVID-19 vaccine. Study-wide findings and caveats: Along spike, vaccine-associated CD4 TCRs were found throughout, with dominance at 160-218 and 743-854.

The assay was immunoSEQ multiplex PCR, and TCRdb's table has in-frame clones only and misses some. The sample lists about 160,000 clones, around 91% occurring once. This sequence was found in an adult in good health. Sequencing used peripheral blood, obtained on day 0 of AZD1222 vaccination.

The CDR3 nucleotides read TGTGCCAGCAGTTATCACCCCAGGGACTATGGAGCTTTCTTT. Protein product: CASSYHPRDYGAFF. The V call is TRBV6-9, the J call TRBJ1-1; a weak D match, TRBD1 (5 bases). The germline V and J ends were trimmed by 2 bases and 10 bases, with 17 bases remaining between them. The CDR3 sequence is 14 residues long. Germline values: CDR1 MNHGY, CDR2 SVAAGI.